The 20 T cell receptor beta chains below all came from one sample that was sequenced in a study of CD8 T cells in ankylosing spondylitis. No antigens are known for them. General study findings and limits: Made up of about eight highly homologous variants, a TCR beta motif appeared characteristic of ankylosing spondylitis blood.

TCRdb re-derived calls from the 5' RACE reads in MiXCR, one entry per CDR3 protein. The table shows 350,000 to 550,000 distinct CDR3 sequences, with approximately 26% occurring only once. The sample consisted of blood, either unsorted or a sorted T cell fraction (not recorded which). These receptors came from a male donor with ankylosing spondylitis.

The rearrangement joins TRBV20-1 to TRBJ2-1, with 7 positions matching TRBD1. V shed 6 bases, J shed 8 bases, and the junction held 13 bases outside the gene matches. This CDR3 region has 14 residues. Germline CDR1 reads DFQATT; CDR2 reads SNEGSKA (reference sequence). The CDR3 DNA reads TGCAGTGCCTTGTCCGGGACAGTGATGGATGAGCAGTTCTTC. It encodes CSALSGTVMDEQFF.

This chain links TRBV10-1 with TRBJ2-3; TRBD2 aligns across 11 bases. CDR3 size: 18 residues. V gave up 4 bases and J gave up 2 bases; unmatched junction bases: 11. Germline assignment: CDR1 WNHNN and CDR2 SYGVQD (reference sequence). Here the CDR3 DNA reads TGCGCCAGCAGTGTAGGGCCCGGGACTAGCGGTTACACAGATACGCAGTATTTT. It is translated as CASSVGPGTSGYTDTQYF.

This clonotype was recorded a few times. This chain joins TRBV15 and TRBJ2-1; 9 bases are shared with TRBD1. J was trimmed by 2 bases and V by 1 base; bases with no gene match: 6. The germline V gene has CDR1 LNHNV and CDR2 YYDKDF (reference sequence). This CDR3 is 17 amino acids long. CDR3 sequence (DNA): TGTGCCACCAGCAGAGTACCTGGACAGGGGACCTACAATGAGCAGTTCTTC. Its protein product is CATSRVPGQGTYNEQFF.

This clonotype was counted only a few times. The chain has TRBV12-3 or TRBV12-4 and TRBJ2-5; 8 bases align to TRBD2. V was pared by 5 bases and J by 1 base, with 3 bases of the junction left unmatched. The CDR3 runs 14 residues. For the CDR3, the DNA is TGTGCCAGCAGTCCACTAGCGGTCCAAGAGACCCAGTACTTC. This codes for CASSPLAVQETQYF.

This chain links TRBV5-6 with TRBJ2-2; unclear D gene. The CDR3 loop spans 14 amino acids. V was pared by 6 bases and J by 1 base, with 10 bases between. CDR1 and CDR2 (germline): SGHDT, YYEEEE. The CDR3 sequence is CASTRIWNTGELFF. The CDR3 bases are TGTGCCAGCACCCGAATATGGAACACCGGGGAGCTGTTTTTT.

This chain connects TRBV9 to TRBJ2-3; D not certain. Germline loops: CDR1 SGDLS, CDR2 YYNGEE. The CDR3 consists of 13 residues. The V gene lost 4 bases and the J gene lost 4 bases, with 10 bases spanning the gap. The CDR3 here is CASSPMVADTQYF. The CDR3 region has the DNA TGTGCCAGCAGCCCCATGGTCGCAGATACGCAGTATTTT.

This clonotype appeared a few times. The V gene is TRBV18, the J gene TRBJ2-1, with D perhaps being TRBD1 or TRBD2 (5 bases each). V shed 3 bases and J shed 10 bases, with 10 bases lying between them. This CDR3 spans 12 amino acids. Germline loops: CDR1 KGHSH, CDR2 LQKENI. The CDR3 loop is CASSPGADEQFF. The DNA for the CDR3 is TGTGCCAGCTCACCCGGGGCTGACGAGCAGTTCTTC. Looking up the rest from reference TRBV18 and TRBJ2-1 gives the full variable domain: NAGVMQNPRHLVRRRGQEARLRCSPMKGHSHVYWYRQLPEEGLKFMVYLQKENIIDESGMPKERFSAEFPKEGPSILRIQQVVRGDSAAYFCASSPGADEQFFGPGTRLTVL.

This rearrangement joins TRBV5-1 to TRBJ2-1; TRBD2 might be the D (6 bases). Trimming shortened V by 1 base and J by 1 base, and 18 bases separated the two germline ends. Germline loops: CDR1 SGHRS, CDR2 YFSETQ. This CDR3 region has 18 residues. The DNA for the CDR3 is TGCGCCAGCAGCTTGTCACACTCGGGAGCGGTTTCCTACAATGAGCAGTTCTTC. This codes for CASSLSHSGAVSYNEQFF.

A few counts support this clonotype. The CDR3 DNA reads TGCGCCAGCAGCTTGGGGCCAGCGGGAGTAGATGAGCAGTTCTTC. It specifies CASSLGPAGVDEQFF. This chain joins TRBV5-1 and TRBJ2-1; 8 bases agree with TRBD2. The CDR3 has 15 residues. With 0 bases clipped from V and 8 bases from J, the junction kept 7 bases outside the gene matches. From germline, CDR1 is SGHRS and CDR2 YFSETQ.

The genes are TRBV3-1 and TRBJ2-1; TRBD2 aligns across 12 bases. Germline CDR1 LGHDT, CDR2 YNNKEL (reference sequence). The CDR3 runs 16 residues. The V and J ends lost 8 bases and 7 bases, in that order; junction bases with no gene match: 12. The CDR3 protein is CASCREGTSGLNEQFF. CDR3 bases: TGTGCCAGCTGTCGGGAGGGGACTAGCGGGTTAAATGAGCAGTTCTTC.

This clonotype was detected many times. The V and J genes are TRBV12-3 or TRBV12-4 and TRBJ1-5, with 7 bases identical to TRBD1. The CDR3 covers 14 residues. V shed 5 bases, J shed 3 bases, and the junction held 4 bases outside the gene matches. This CDR3 is CASSPGTDNQPQHF. The CDR3 bases are TGTGCCAGCAGTCCCGGGACAGACAATCAGCCCCAGCATTTT.

The chain links TRBV20-1 to TRBJ1-5; 8 bases fit TRBD1. V shed 6 bases and J 6 bases; nucleotides not matched to a gene: 10. Germline V gene data show CDR1 as DFQATT and CDR2 as SNEGSKA (reference sequence). The CDR3 has 14 amino acids. For the CDR3, the DNA is TGCAGTGCCCGCGTGGACAGGGCGGTTCAGCCCCAGCATTTT. Protein product: CSARVDRAVQPQHF.

The V and J genes are TRBV6-1 and TRBJ2-5; TRBD2 matches 11 bases. The junction had 8 bases not matched to a gene; V was cut back by 0 bases and J by 2 bases. This CDR3 has 18 residues. From germline, CDR1 is MNHNS and CDR2 SASEGT. The CDR3 DNA follows: TGTGCCAGCAGTGAAGCGTTAGCGGGGACTAGCGGACAAGAGACCCAGTACTTC. The encoded protein is CASSEALAGTSGQETQYF.

This chain joins TRBV7-2 and TRBJ2-1; D tentatively fits TRBD1 or TRBD2 (5 bases each). Looked up from germline, CDR1 is SGHTA and CDR2 is FQGNSA. This CDR3 has 15 amino acids. V shed 5 bases and J shed 6 bases, with 17 bases lying between them. This CDR3 is CASSPRDPLLNEQFF. DNA for the CDR3: TGTGCCAGCAGCCCCCGGGACCCGCTACTCAATGAGCAGTTCTTC.

The J gene is TRBJ2-3, the V gene TRBV5-1; the match to TRBD2 covers 11 bases. Trimming at V came to 4 bases and at J to 0 bases, leaving 4 bases not matched to a gene. The CDR3 covers 16 residues. Germline V gene lookup returns CDR1 SGHRS and CDR2 YFSETQ. The CDR3 spells CASSTGTSGSTDTQYF. The CDR3 DNA reads TGCGCCAGCAGCACCGGGACTAGCGGTAGCACAGATACGCAGTATTTT.

The rearrangement joins TRBV7-2 to TRBJ2-7; D possibly corresponds to TRBD1 (6 bases). Trimming pared 7 bases from V and 6 bases from J, leaving 13 bases between. CDR1 is SGHTA and CDR2 is FQGNSA in the germline V gene. The CDR3 sequence is 12 residues long. CDR3 coding DNA: TGTGCCAGCATCAACAGGGTCGGCGAGCAGTACTTC. Amino acid sequence: CASINRVGEQYF. Drawing the rest from reference TRBV7-2 and TRBJ2-7, the complete variable domain is GAGVSQSPSNKVTEKGKDVELRCDPISGHTALYWYRQSLGQGLEFLIYFQGNSAPDKSGLPSDRFSAERTGGSVSTLTIQRTQQEDSAVYLCASINRVGEQYFGPGTRLTVT.

The V gene is TRBV7-6, the J gene TRBJ2-7, with D perhaps TRBD1 or TRBD2 (5 bases each). The CDR3 is 15 residues long. Germline CDR1 SGHVS, CDR2 FNYEAQ. The V end lost 5 bases, the J end lost 3 bases, and 17 bases lay between the germline ends. CDR3 residues: CASSGGRGPFYEQYF. The CDR3, as DNA: TGTGCCAGCAGCGGTGGCCGGGGACCTTTCTACGAGCAGTACTTC.

There are a few counts of this clonotype. The chain links TRBV20-1 to TRBJ1-6; TRBD1 matches 8 bases. The CDR3 contains 14 residues. Germline V gene lookup returns CDR1 DFQATT and CDR2 SNEGSKA (reference sequence). V trimming: 6 bases; J trimming: 7 bases; junction bases outside the gene matches: 8. The CDR3: CSARWTGMNSPLHF. CDR3 nucleotides: TGCAGTGCCAGGTGGACAGGGATGAATTCACCCCTCCACTTT.

Only a few counts were recorded for this clonotype. The chain joins TRBV9 to TRBJ2-1; 11 positions agree with TRBD2. Germline CDR1 reads SGDLS; CDR2 reads YYNGEE. CDR3 length: 15 residues. V lost 0 bases, J lost 15 bases, and 11 bases stayed unmatched. CDR3 amino acids: CASSVGTSGRQRWFF. CDR3 nucleotides: TGTGCCAGCAGCGTAGGGACTAGCGGGCGCCAGCGTTGGTTCTTC.

The V gene is TRBV5-5, the J gene TRBJ1-6; a weak D match, TRBD1 (5 bases). Germline V CDR1 and CDR2: SGHKS, YYEKEE (reference sequence). The CDR3 length is 15 residues. V was clipped by 3 bases and J by 5 bases, with 12 bases between them. Here the CDR3 reads CASSSLLGDNSPLHF. The CDR3 DNA sequence: TGTGCCAGCAGCTCCCTATTGGGGGATAATTCACCCCTCCACTTT.